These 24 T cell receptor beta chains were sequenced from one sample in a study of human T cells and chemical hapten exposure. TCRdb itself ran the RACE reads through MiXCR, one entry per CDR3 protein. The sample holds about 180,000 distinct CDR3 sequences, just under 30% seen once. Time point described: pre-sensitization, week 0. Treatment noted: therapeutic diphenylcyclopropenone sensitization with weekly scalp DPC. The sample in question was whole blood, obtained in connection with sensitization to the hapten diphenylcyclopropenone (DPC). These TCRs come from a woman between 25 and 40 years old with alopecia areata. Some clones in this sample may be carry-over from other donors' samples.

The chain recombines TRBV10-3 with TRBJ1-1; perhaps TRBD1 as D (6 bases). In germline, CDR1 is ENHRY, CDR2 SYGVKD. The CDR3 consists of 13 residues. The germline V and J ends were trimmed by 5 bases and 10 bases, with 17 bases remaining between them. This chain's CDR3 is CAISRGLDRLAFF. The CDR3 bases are TGTGCCATCAGTCGGGGGCTCGACAGGCTAGCTTTCTTT.

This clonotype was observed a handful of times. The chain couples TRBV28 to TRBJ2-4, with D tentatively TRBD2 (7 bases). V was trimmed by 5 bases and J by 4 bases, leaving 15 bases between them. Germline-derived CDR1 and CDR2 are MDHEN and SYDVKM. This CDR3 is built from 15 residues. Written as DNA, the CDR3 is TGTGCCAGCAGTCGGGGGGCGGGCAGAAAAAACATTCAGTACTTC. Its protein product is CASSRGAGRKNIQYF.

CDR3 sequence: CAISESTGENTEAFF. The CDR3 bases are TGTGCCATCAGTGAGTCGACGGGGGAGAACACTGAAGCTTTCTTT. The chain links TRBV10-3 to TRBJ1-1; tentative D call: TRBD1 (5 bases). The length of the CDR3 is 15 residues. Germline V gene lookup returns CDR1 ENHRY and CDR2 SYGVKD. V lost 0 bases and J lost 1, with 9 bases in between.

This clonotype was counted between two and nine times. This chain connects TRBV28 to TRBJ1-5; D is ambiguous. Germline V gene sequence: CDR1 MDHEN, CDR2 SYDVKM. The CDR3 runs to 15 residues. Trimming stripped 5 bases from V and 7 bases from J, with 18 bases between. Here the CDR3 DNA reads TGTGCCAGCAGTCTCCCGGAAGCTCATCGGCAGCCCCAGCATTTT. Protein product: CASSLPEAHRQPQHF.

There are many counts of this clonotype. CDR3 protein: CASTDSYEQYF. In DNA, the CDR3 is TGTGCCAGCACCGACTCCTACGAGCAGTACTTC. The chain has TRBV6-2 or TRBV6-3 and TRBJ2-7; no clear D gene. CDR1 is MNHEY, CDR2 SVGEGT, per germline. The V end was cut by 7 bases, the J end by 0 bases, with 4 bases between. The CDR3 contains 11 residues.

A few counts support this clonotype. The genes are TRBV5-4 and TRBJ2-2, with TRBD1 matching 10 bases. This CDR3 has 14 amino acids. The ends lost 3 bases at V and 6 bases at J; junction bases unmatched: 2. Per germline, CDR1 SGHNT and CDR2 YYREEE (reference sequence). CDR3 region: CASSYGQGAGELFF. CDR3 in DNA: TGTGCCAGCAGCTACGGACAGGGGGCCGGGGAGCTGTTTTTT.

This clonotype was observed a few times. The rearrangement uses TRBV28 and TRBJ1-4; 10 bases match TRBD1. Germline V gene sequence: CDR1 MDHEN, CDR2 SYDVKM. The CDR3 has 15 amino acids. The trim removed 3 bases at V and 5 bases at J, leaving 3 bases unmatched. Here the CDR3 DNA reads TGTGCCAGCAGTTTCCCGGGACAGGGGAATGAAAAACTGTTTTTT. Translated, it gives CASSFPGQGNEKLFF.

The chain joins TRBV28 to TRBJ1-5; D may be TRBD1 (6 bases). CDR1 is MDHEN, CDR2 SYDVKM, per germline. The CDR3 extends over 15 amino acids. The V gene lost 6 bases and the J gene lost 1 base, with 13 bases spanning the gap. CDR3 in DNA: TGTGCCAGCAGCAGAGCAGGGGAGAGCAATCAGCCCCAGCATTTT. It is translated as CASSRAGESNQPQHF. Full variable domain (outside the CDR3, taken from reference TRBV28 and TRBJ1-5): DVKVTQSSRYLVKRTGEKVFLECVQDMDHENMFWYRQDPGLGLRLIYFSYDVKMKEKGDIPEGYSVSREKKERFSLILESASTNQTSMYLCASSRAGESNQPQHFGDGTRLSIL.

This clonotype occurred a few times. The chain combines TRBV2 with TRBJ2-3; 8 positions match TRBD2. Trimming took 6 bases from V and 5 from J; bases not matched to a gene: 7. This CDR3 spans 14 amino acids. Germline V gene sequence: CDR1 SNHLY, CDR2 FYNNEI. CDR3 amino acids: CASRKREWRDTQYF. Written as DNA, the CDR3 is TGTGCCAGCAGAAAGCGGGAGTGGAGAGATACGCAGTATTTT.

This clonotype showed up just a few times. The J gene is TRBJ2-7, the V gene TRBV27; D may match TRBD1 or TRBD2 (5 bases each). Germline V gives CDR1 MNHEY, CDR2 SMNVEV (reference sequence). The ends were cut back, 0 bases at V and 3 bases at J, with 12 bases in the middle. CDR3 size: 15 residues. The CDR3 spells CASSLSILGDYEQYF. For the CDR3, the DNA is TGTGCCAGCAGTTTATCGATACTAGGGGACTACGAGCAGTACTTC.

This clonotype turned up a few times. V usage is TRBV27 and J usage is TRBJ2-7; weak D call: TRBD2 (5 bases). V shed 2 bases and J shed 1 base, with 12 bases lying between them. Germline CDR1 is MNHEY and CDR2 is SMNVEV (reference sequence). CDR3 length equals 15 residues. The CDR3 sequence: CASSLGSGKSYEQYF. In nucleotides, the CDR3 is TGTGCCAGCAGTTTAGGATCCGGGAAATCCTACGAGCAGTACTTC.

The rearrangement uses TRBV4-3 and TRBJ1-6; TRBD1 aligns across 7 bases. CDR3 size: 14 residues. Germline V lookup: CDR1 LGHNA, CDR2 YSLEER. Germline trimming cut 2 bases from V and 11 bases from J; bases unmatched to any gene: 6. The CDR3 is CASSQSDRAAPLHF. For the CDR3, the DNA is TGCGCCAGCAGCCAATCAGACAGGGCTGCACCCCTCCACTTT.

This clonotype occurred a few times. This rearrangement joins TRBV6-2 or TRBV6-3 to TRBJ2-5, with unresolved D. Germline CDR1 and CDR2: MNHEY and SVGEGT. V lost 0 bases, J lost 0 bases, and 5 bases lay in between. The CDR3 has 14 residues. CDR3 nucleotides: TGTGCCAGCAGTTACTCAGGTCACCAAGAGACCCAGTACTTC. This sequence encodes CASSYSGHQETQYF.

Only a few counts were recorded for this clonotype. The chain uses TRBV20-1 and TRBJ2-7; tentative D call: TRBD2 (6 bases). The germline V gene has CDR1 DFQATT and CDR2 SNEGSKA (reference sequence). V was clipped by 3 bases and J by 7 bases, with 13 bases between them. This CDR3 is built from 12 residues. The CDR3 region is CSARETREEQYF. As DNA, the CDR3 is TGCAGTGCTAGGGAGACTCGGGAGGAGCAGTACTTC.

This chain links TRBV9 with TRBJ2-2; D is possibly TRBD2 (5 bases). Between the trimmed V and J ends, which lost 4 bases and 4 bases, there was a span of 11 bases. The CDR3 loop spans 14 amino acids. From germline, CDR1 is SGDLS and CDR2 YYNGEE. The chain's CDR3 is CASSTIASTGELFF. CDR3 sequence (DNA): TGTGCCAGCAGCACTATAGCGAGCACCGGGGAGCTGTTTTTT.

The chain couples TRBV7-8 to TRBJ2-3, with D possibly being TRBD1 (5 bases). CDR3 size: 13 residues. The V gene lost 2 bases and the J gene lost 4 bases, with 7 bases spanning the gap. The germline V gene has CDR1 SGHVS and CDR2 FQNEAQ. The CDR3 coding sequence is TGTGCCAGCAGCTTAAGGGGTCCAGATACGCAGTATTTT. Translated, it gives CASSLRGPDTQYF. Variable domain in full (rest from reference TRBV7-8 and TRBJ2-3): GAGVSQSPRYKVAKRGQDVALRCDPISGHVSLFWYQQALGQGPEFLTYFQNEAQLDKSGLPSDRFFAERPEGSVSTLKIQRTQQEDSAVYLCASSLRGPDTQYFGPGTRLTVL.

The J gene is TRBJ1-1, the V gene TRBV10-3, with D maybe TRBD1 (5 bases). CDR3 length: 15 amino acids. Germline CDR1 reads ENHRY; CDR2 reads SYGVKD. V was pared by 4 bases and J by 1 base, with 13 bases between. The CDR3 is CAISGRQKENTEAFF. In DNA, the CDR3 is TGTGCCATCAGTGGCCGACAGAAAGAGAACACTGAAGCTTTCTTT.

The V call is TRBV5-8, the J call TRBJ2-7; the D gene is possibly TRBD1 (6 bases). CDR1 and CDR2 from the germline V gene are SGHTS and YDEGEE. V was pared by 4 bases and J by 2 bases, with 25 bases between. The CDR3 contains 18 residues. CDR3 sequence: CASSPNPMGAYPPYEQYF. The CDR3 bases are TGTGCCAGCAGCCCCAACCCTATGGGGGCCTATCCCCCCTACGAGCAGTACTTC.

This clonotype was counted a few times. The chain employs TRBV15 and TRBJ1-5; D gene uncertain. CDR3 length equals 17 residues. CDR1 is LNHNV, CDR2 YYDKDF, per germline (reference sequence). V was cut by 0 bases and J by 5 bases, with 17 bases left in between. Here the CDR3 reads CATSRDLEEGRHQPQHF. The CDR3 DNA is TGTGCCACCAGCAGAGATCTAGAGGAGGGTCGCCATCAGCCCCAGCATTTT.

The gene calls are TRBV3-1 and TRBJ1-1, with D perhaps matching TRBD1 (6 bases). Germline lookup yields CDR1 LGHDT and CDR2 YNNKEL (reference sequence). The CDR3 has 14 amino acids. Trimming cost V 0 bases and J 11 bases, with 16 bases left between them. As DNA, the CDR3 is TGTGCCAGCAGCCAAGATAGGGTACAGGGAACGGCTTTCTTT. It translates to CASSQDRVQGTAFF.

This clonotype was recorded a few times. CDR3 DNA sequence: TGCAGTGCTAGAGAAGCGGGGGGTGAGACCGGGGAGCTGTTTTTT. Amino acid sequence: CSAREAGGETGELFF. The rearrangement links TRBV20-1 to TRBJ2-2, with TRBD2 matching over 9 bases. Per the germline V gene, CDR1 is DFQATT and CDR2 is SNEGSKA (reference sequence). V dropped 0 bases and J dropped 5; count of bases not matched to a gene: 4. The CDR3 has 15 residues.

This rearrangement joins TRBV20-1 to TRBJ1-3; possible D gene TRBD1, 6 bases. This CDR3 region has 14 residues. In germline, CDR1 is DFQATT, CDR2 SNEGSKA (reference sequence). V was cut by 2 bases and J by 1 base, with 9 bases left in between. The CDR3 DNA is TGCAGTGCTAGATACAGGGATTCTGGAAACACCATATATTTT. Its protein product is CSARYRDSGNTIYF.

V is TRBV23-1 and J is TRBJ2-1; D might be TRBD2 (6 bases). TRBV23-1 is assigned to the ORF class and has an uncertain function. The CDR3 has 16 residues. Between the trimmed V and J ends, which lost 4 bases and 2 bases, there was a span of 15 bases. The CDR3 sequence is CASSRAGWGTYNEQFF. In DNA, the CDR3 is TGCGCCAGCAGTCGGGCGGGGTGGGGTACCTACAATGAGCAGTTCTTC.

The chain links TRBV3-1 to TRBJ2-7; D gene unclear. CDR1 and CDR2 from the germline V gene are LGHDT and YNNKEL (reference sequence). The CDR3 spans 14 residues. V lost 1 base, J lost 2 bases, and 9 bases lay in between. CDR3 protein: CASSQGYGTYEQYF. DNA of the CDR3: TGTGCCAGCAGCCAAGGCTATGGTACCTACGAGCAGTACTTC.